A selection of T cell receptor beta chains follows, all from one sample in a study of blood T cell repertoires in COVID-19. TCRdb's copy holds only in-frame clones and misses some; the assay was immunoSEQ multiplex PCR. The sample records under 50,000 clones, just under 70% being singletons. Sequencing was carried out using peripheral blood. The receptors were gathered from an elderly man with acute or convalescent COVID-19. Both conserved end residues are part of each CDR3. A D gene is named only where the DNA matches it firmly. Clone size, where shown, is once, few, many, or a class for clones that have expanded.

J	size	V	D	CDR3	DNA
TRBJ1-1	.	TRBV5-1	TRBD1	CASSLQGAQGTEAFF	TGCGCCAGCAGCCTACAGGGGGCGCAGGGTACTGAAGCTTTCTTT
TRBJ1-1	.	TRBV18	TRBD1	CASSPTTGRANTEAFF	TGTGCCAGCTCACCAACGACAGGGCGAGCGAACACTGAAGCTTTCTTT
TRBJ1-2	.	TRBV30	.	CAWSGGLGGTF	TGTGCCTGGAGTGGAGGACTGGGTGGCACCTTC
TRBJ1-3	.	TRBV5-1	.	CASSRGVDSGNTIYF	TGCGCCAGCAGCCGGGGAGTAGACTCTGGAAACACCATATATTTT
TRBJ2-5	.	TRBV2	TRBD2	CASLGGREETQYF	TGTGCCAGCTTGGGCGGGAGGGAGGAGACCCAGTACTTC
TRBJ2-2	.	TRBV27	TRBD1	CASSRDRNTGELFF	TGTGCCAGCAGTCGGGACAGAAACACCGGGGAGCTGTTTTTT
TRBJ1-2	few	TRBV29-1	.	CSFTGTAGYGYTF	TGCAGCTTCACAGGGACCGCGGGCTATGGCTACACCTTC
TRBJ1-2	once	TRBV7-2	TRBD1	CASSPGTGKGYGYTF	TGTGCCAGCAGTCCTGGGACAGGGAAGGGCTATGGCTACACCTTC
TRBJ2-7	.	TRBV9	TRBD2	CASSVGLGLASAYEQYF	TGTGCCAGCAGCGTAGGTTTGGGACTAGCATCGGCCTACGAGCAGTACTTC
TRBJ2-3	.	TRBV7-9	TRBD1	CASSFLQGALSTDTQYF	TGTGCCAGCAGCTTCCTTCAGGGGGCGCTGAGCACAGATACGCAGTATTTT
TRBJ1-1	many	TRBV4-1	.	CASSQGGVAFF	TGCGCCAGCAGCCAGGGCGGGGTGGCTTTCTTT
TRBJ2-7	.	TRBV3-1/TRBV3-2	.	CASSLTGASAPYEQYF	TGTGCCAGCAGCCTGACCGGGGCTAGCGCTCCTTACGAGCAGTACTTC
TRBJ2-3	.	TRBV11-3	TRBD2	CASSLRLAGSTDTQYF	TGTGCCAGCAGCTTAAGACTAGCGGGATCTACAGATACGCAGTATTTT
TRBJ2-2	.	TRBV5-1	TRBD1	CASSLGDRVTGELFF	TGCGCCAGCAGCTTGGGGGACAGGGTCACCGGGGAGCTGTTTTTT
TRBJ2-1	.	TRBV3-1/TRBV3-2	TRBD2	CASSPGLAGGLDEQFF	TGTGCCAGCAGCCCGGGACTAGCGGGAGGTTTGGATGAGCAGTTCTTC
TRBJ1-2	few	TRBV3-1/TRBV3-2	.	CASSQDRLGHYGYTF	TGTGCCAGCAGCCAAGATCGGCTTGGGCACTATGGCTACACCTTC
TRBJ2-2	.	TRBV5-4	.	CASSLDGGRNTGELFF	TGTGCCAGCAGCTTGGACGGGGGGCGAAACACCGGGGAGCTGTTTTTT
TRBJ2-7	.	TRBV7-2	TRBD2	CASSSPAGVYEQYF	TGTGCCAGCAGCTCTCCGGCGGGAGTCTACGAGCAGTACTTC